The entry below gives a single T cell receptor (beta chain) sequence along with its context. The sample comes from a study of blood T cell repertoires in COVID-19. Generated by immunoSEQ multiplex PCR, the TCRdb table keeps only in-frame clones and is missing some. The sample has 130,000 to 150,000 clones; about 88% are singletons. Germline CDR1 is SGHNT and CDR2 is YYREEE (reference sequence). The V and J ends lost 3 bases and 5 bases respectively, with 15 bases between them. The CDR3 has 14 amino acids. The source of this sequence is a middle-aged man with active or convalescent COVID-19. J is TRBJ2-7 and V is TRBV5-4, with a possible D match to TRBD1 (6 bases). The specimen sequenced was peripheral blood. This chain's CDR3 is CASSSNRELNEQYF. For the CDR3, the DNA is TGTGCCAGCAGCTCCAACAGGGAATTGAACGAGCAGTACTTC.